The 15 T cell receptor beta chains in this list originate from one sample, sequenced in a study of regulatory T cells in long-lasting Graves disease. The time point denotes: newly diagnosed GD, antithyroid drugs for less than 3 months. TCR sequences were obtained from RNA taken from PBMCs. For TCR beta, libraries came from iRepertoire HTBI primers and Arm-PCR of CDR3 regions. TCRdb independently ran MiXCR on the multiplex PCR reads; one entry per CDR3 protein. Of approximately 360,000 distinct CDR3 sequences in the sample, approximately 12% were seen once. The sample was also reused in another study, on T cells in Graves' hyperthyroidism and ophthalmopathy.

Sequencing used peripheral blood mononuclear cells (PBMCs), obtained at new diagnosis, from a patient treated with antithyroid drugs. These receptor sequences come from a woman between 18 and 30 years old with Graves disease.

This clonotype was detected many times. The CDR3 reads CASSLSGSQLNYGYTF. Here the CDR3 DNA reads TGTGCCAGCAGCTTAAGTGGCAGTCAGCTAAACTATGGCTACACCTTC. This rearrangement joins TRBV7-3 to TRBJ1-2, with D unresolved. V gave up 1 base and J gave up 2 bases, with 14 bases separating them. The CDR3 totals 16 residues. CDR1 and CDR2 (germline): SGHTA, FQGTGA.

Only a few counts were recorded for this clonotype. In nucleotides, the CDR3 is TGCAGTGCCAGTCCAGCGGGAGGTTACACAGATACGCAGTATTTT. Translation gives CSASPAGGYTDTQYF. V is TRBV20-1 and J is TRBJ2-3, with 9 bases fitting TRBD2. The CDR3 has 15 residues. Germline V gene sequence: CDR1 DFQATT, CDR2 SNEGSKA (reference sequence). Trimming took 6 bases from V and 2 from J; bases not matched to a gene: 9.

The sample holds many counts of this clonotype. This chain links TRBV30 with TRBJ2-1, with TRBD2 matching over 8 bases. This CDR3 is built from 15 residues. Per germline, CDR1 GTSNPN and CDR2 SVGIG (reference sequence). J gave up 0 bases and V 3 bases, and 4 bases lay outside the gene matches. CDR3 residues: CAWSLSGSSYNEQFF. The CDR3 bases are TGTGCCTGGAGCCTAAGCGGGAGCTCCTACAATGAGCAGTTCTTC.

This clonotype was detected ten times or more. The CDR3 sequence is CSARSTLAVRSAQFF. The CDR3, as DNA: TGCAGTGCTCGCTCGACGCTAGCAGTCCGTTCGGCGCAGTTCTTC. The genes are TRBV20-1 and TRBJ2-1; D might be TRBD2 (5 bases). The CDR3 totals 15 residues. V gave up 5 bases and J gave up 12 bases, with 26 bases separating them. In germline, CDR1 is DFQATT, CDR2 SNEGSKA (reference sequence).

This clonotype was observed many times. An end of the junction does not agree with germline; a read error may underlie this. This rearrangement joins TRBV27 to TRBJ2-3; 10 bases are a match to TRBD2. The CDR3 extends over 17 amino acids. CDR1 and CDR2 (germline): MNHEY, SMNVEV (reference sequence). The CDR3 here is CASSPPTSGISTDTQYF. The CDR3 DNA is TGCGCCAGCAGCCCTCCTACTAGCGGGATTAGCACAGATACGCAGTATTTT.

The V gene is TRBV4-1, the J gene TRBJ2-2, with D possibly TRBD2 on 6 matching bases. V gave up 1 base and J gave up 0 bases, with 12 bases separating them. CDR1 is MGHRA, CDR2 YSYEKL, per germline. This CDR3 is built from 17 residues. The CDR3 here is CASSQAPSGANTGELFF. CDR3 DNA: TGCGCCAGCAGCCAAGCCCCCTCGGGGGCGAACACCGGGGAGCTGTTTTTT.

This clonotype showed up many times. The CDR3: CASIKGLLAGGPRDEQFF. DNA of the CDR3: TGTGCCAGCATCAAAGGTCTACTAGCGGGAGGGCCTAGGGATGAGCAGTTCTTC. The V call is TRBV27, the J call TRBJ2-1, with 13 positions matching TRBD2. CDR1 and CDR2 from the germline V gene are MNHEY and SMNVEV (reference sequence). V trimming: 7 bases; J trimming: 8 bases; junction bases outside the gene matches: 17. The CDR3 is 18 amino acids.

This clonotype came up a few times. This chain connects TRBV6-2 or TRBV6-3 to TRBJ1-4; no clear D. Trimming removed 5 bases at V and 8 bases at J, with 12 bases between. The CDR3 runs to 13 residues. CDR1 and CDR2 from the germline V gene are MNHEY and SVGEGT. The CDR3 DNA is TGTGCCAGCAGTCCGAACCTACGGGAAAAACTGTTTTTT. Translated: CASSPNLREKLFF.

This clonotype has a count of ten or more. The gene calls are TRBV19 and TRBJ1-2, with D possibly being TRBD1 (5 bases). The V gene lost 10 bases and the J gene lost 2 bases, with 14 bases spanning the gap. Germline CDR1 reads LNHDA; CDR2 reads SQIVND (reference sequence). The CDR3 has 13 amino acids. CDR3 residues: CATLPGRNYGYTF. The DNA of the CDR3 is TGTGCCACCCTACCGGGACGGAACTATGGCTACACCTTC.

The chain employs TRBV20-1 and TRBJ2-7; unclear D gene. The CDR3 has 11 residues. Deletions cut 0 bases from V and 3 bases from J, with 3 bases between. The V gene's germline CDR1 is DFQATT and CDR2 SNEGSKA (reference sequence). The CDR3: CSARDDYEQYF. CDR3 nucleotide sequence: TGCAGTGCTAGAGATGACTACGAGCAGTACTTC.

This clonotype was detected many times. The chain joins TRBV20-1 to TRBJ2-7; a weak D match, TRBD1 (6 bases). The V end was cut by 5 bases, the J end by 6 bases, with 17 bases between. The CDR3 runs to 13 residues. CDR1 is DFQATT and CDR2 is SNEGSKA in the germline V gene (reference sequence). CDR3 DNA: TGCAGTGCTTCGGGACACGCGGATGGCGAGCAGTACTTC. Translated, it gives CSASGHADGEQYF.

The rearrangement uses TRBV6-1 and TRBJ2-1; 8 bases match TRBD1. Trimming removed 11 bases from V and 8 bases from J; junction bases left unmatched: 20. This CDR3 is 16 amino acids long. Germline V gene lookup returns CDR1 MNHNS and CDR2 SASEGT. CDR3 in amino acids: CAGIQSGTGFEYEQFF. The CDR3 nucleotides read TGTGCCGGCATCCAGAGTGGGACAGGCTTTGAATATGAGCAGTTCTTC.

This clonotype was seen a handful of times. V usage is TRBV7-2 and J usage is TRBJ2-1, with 11 bases lining up with TRBD1. The V segment lost 6 bases and the J segment 1 base; nucleotides outside the gene matches: 8. The CDR3 is 17 residues long. CDR1 is SGHTA and CDR2 is FQGNSA in the germline V gene. The CDR3 sequence is CASSSPDRGRSYNEQFF. The CDR3 nucleotides are TGTGCCAGCAGTTCCCCGGACAGGGGGCGATCCTACAATGAGCAGTTCTTC.

For this clonotype: This may be a read error, as it is one base from a much larger clone. The chain has TRBV7-6 and TRBJ2-2; D gene uncertain. This CDR3 is 13 amino acids long. Per the germline V gene, CDR1 is SGHVS and CDR2 is FNYEAQ. With 1 base removed from V and 3 bases from J, the gap between germline ends came to 3 bases. CDR3 sequence reads: CASSLVDTGELFF. DNA of the CDR3: TGTGCCAGCAGCTTAGTGGACACCGGGGAGCTGTTTTTT.

This clonotype was observed at least ten times. The rearrangement uses TRBV27 and TRBJ1-2; a possible D gene is TRBD1 (5 bases). V lost 0 bases and J lost 4, with 12 bases in between. The CDR3 is 15 amino acids. In germline, CDR1 is MNHEY, CDR2 SMNVEV (reference sequence). The CDR3 bases are TGTGCCAGCAGTTTATCTCGACAGCTCCTCTATGGCTACACCTTC. Its protein is CASSLSRQLLYGYTF.